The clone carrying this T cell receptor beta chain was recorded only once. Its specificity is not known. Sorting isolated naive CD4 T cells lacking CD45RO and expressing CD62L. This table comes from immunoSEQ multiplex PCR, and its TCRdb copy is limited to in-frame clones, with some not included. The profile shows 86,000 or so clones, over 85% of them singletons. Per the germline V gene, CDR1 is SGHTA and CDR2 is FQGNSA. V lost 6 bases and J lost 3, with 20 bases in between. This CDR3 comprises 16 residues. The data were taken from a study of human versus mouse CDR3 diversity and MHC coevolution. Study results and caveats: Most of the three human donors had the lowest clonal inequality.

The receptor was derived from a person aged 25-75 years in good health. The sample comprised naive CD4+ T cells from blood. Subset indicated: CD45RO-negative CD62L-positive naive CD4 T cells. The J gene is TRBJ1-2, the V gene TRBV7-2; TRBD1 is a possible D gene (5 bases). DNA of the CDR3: TGTGCCAGCAGTATTACCGGGGGACCCGGGGACTATGGCTACACCTTC. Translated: CASSITGGPGDYGYTF.